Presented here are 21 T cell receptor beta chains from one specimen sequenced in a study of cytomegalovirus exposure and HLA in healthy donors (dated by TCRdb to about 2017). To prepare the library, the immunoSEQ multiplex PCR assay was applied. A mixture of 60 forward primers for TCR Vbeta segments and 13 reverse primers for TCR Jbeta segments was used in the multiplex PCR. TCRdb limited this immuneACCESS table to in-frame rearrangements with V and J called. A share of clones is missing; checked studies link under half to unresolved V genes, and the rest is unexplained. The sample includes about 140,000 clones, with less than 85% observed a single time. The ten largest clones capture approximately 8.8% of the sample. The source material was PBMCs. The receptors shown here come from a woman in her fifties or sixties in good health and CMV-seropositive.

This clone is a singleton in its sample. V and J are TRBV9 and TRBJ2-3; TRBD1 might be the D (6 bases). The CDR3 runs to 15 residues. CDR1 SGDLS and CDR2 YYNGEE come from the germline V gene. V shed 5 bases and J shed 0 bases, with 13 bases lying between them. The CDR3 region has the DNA TGTGCCAGCAGTCAGGGGCGTTATAGCACAGATACGCAGTATTTT. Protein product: CASSQGRYSTDTQYF. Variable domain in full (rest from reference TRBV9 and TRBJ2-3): DSGVTQTPKHLITATGQRVTLRCSPRSGDLSVYWYQQSLDQGLQFLIQYYNGEERAKGNILERFSAQQFPDLHSELNLSSLELGDSALYFCASSQGRYSTDTQYFGPGTRLTVL.

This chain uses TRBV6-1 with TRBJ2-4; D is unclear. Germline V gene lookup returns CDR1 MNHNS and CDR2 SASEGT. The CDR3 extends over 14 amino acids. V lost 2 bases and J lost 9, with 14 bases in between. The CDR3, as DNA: TGTGCCAGCAGTGAAATCGCCACGTTGAGCATTCAGTACTTC. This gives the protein CASSEIATLSIQYF.

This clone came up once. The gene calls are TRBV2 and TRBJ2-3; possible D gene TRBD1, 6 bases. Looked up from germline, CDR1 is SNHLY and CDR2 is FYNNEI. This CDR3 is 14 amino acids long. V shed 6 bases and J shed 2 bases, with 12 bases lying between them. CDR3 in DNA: TGTGCCAGCAGGGTTACAGGGAACACAGATACGCAGTATTTT. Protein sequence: CASRVTGNTDTQYF. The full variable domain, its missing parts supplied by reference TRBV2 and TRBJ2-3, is EPEVTQTPSHQVTQMGQEVILRCVPISNHLYFYWYRQILGQKVEFLVSFYNNEISEKSEIFDDQFSVERPDGSNFTLKIRSTKLEDSAMYFCASRVTGNTDTQYFGPGTRLTVL.

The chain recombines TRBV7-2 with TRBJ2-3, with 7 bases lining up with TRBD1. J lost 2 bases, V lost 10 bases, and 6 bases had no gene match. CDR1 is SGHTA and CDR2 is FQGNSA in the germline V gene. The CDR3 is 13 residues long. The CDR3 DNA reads TGTGCCACTATTGACAGGGACACAGATACGCAGTATTTT. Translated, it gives CATIDRDTDTQYF.

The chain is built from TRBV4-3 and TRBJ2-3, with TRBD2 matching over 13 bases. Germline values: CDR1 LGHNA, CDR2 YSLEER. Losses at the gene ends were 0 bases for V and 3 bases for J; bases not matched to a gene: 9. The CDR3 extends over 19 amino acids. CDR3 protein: CASSQELAGGPGRTDTQYF. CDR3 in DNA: TGCGCCAGCAGCCAAGAACTAGCGGGGGGGCCGGGTAGAACAGATACGCAGTATTTT.

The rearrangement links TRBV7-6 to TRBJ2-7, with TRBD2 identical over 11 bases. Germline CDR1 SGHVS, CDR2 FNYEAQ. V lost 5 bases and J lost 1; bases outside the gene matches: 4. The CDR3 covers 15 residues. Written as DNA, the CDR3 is TGTGCCAGCAGCCGCTCTAGCGGGGGGTCCTACGAGCAGTACTTC. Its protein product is CASSRSSGGSYEQYF.

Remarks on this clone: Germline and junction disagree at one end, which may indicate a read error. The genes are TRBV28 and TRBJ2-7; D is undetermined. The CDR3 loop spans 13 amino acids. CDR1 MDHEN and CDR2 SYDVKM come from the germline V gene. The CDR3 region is CASSDPPTKGSLF. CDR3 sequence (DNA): TGTGCCAGCAGTGACCCCCCGACAAAAGGATCCCTCTTC.

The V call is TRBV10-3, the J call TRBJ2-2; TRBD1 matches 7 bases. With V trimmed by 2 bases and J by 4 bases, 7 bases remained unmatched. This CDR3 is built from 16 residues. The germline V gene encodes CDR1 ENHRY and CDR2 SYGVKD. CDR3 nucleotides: TGTGCCATCAGTGAGCAACAGGGGTCGGTCACCGGGGAGCTGTTTTTT. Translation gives CAISEQQGSVTGELFF.

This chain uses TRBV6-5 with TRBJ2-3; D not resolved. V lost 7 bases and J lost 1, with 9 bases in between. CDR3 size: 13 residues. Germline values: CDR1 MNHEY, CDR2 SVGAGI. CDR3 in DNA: TGTGCCAGCAAACCCGCAGGCACAGATACGCAGTATTTT. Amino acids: CASKPAGTDTQYF.

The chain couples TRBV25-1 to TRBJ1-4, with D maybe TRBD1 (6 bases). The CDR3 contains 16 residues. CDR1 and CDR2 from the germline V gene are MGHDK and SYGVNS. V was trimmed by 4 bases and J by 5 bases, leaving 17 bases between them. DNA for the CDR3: TGTGCCAGCAGTGGGACACCAGGGGCGCGGAATGAAAAACTGTTTTTT. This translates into CASSGTPGARNEKLFF.

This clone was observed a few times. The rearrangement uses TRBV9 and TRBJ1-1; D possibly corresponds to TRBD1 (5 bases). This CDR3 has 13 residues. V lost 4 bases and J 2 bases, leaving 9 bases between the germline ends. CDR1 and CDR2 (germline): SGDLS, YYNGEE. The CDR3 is CASSKDTNTEAFF. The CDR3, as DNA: TGTGCCAGCAGCAAGGACACTAACACTGAAGCTTTCTTT.

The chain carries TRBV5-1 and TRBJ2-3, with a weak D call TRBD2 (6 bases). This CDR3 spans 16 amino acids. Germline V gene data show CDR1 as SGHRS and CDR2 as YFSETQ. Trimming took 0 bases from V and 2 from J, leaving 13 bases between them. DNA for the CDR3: TGCGCCAGCAGCTTGGGCCTTACTAGCTACACAGATACGCAGTATTTT. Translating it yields CASSLGLTSYTDTQYF.

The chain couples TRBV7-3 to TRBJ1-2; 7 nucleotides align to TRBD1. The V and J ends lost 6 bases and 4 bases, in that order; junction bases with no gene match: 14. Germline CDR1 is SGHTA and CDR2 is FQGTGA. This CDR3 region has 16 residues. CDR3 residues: CASSPEGANWGYGYTF. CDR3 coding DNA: TGTGCCAGCAGTCCCGAGGGGGCGAATTGGGGCTATGGCTACACCTTC.

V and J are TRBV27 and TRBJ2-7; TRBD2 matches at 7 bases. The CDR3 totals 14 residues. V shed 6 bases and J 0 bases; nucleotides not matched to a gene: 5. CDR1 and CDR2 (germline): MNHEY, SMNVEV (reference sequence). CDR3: CASRIRDYSYEQYF. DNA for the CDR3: TGTGCCAGCAGGATCCGGGACTACTCCTACGAGCAGTACTTC.

CDR3 nucleotide sequence: TGCGCCAGCAGCACAGGACAGGGGGCAAATACGCAGTATTTT. Translating it yields CASSTGQGANTQYF. J is TRBJ2-3 and V is TRBV4-1, with 11 bases aligning to TRBD1. CDR3 length: 14 residues. V gave up 5 bases and J gave up 7 bases; unmatched junction bases: 5. Germline V gene sequence: CDR1 MGHRA, CDR2 YSYEKL.

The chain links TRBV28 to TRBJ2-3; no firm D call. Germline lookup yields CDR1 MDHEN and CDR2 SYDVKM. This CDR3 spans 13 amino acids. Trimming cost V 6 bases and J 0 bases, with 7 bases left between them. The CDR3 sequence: CASRPTSTDTQYF. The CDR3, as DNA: TGTGCCAGCAGGCCGACTAGCACAGATACGCAGTATTTT.

CDR3 loop: CASSLKGSSGGESYEQYF. Written as DNA, the CDR3 is TGCGCCAGCAGCTTGAAGGGTTCTAGCGGGGGAGAAAGCTACGAGCAGTACTTC. The V gene is TRBV5-1, the J gene TRBJ2-7; 10 bases fit TRBD2. The CDR3 extends over 18 amino acids. Germline V CDR1 and CDR2: SGHRS, YFSETQ. The ends lost 1 base at V and 3 bases at J; junction bases unmatched: 13. The whole variable domain, remainder taken from reference TRBV5-1 and TRBJ2-7, is KAGVTQTPRYLIKTRGQQVTLSCSPISGHRSVSWYQQTPGQGLQFLFEYFSETQRNKGNFPGRFSGRQFSNSRSEMNVSTLELGDSALYLCASSLKGSSGGESYEQYFGPGTRLTVT.

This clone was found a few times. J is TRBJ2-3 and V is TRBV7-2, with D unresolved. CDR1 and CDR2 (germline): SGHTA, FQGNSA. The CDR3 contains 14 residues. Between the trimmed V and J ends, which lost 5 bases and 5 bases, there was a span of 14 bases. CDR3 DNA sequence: TGTGCCAGCAGCCTTCGTGCAGATGTAGATACGCAGTATTTT. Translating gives CASSLRADVDTQYF.

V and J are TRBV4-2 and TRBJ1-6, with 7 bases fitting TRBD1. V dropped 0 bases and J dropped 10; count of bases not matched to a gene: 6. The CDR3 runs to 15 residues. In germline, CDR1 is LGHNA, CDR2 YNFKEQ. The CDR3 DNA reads TGTGCCAGCAGCCAAGATCTAGCAGGGGGATCACCCCTCCACTTT. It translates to CASSQDLAGGSPLHF.

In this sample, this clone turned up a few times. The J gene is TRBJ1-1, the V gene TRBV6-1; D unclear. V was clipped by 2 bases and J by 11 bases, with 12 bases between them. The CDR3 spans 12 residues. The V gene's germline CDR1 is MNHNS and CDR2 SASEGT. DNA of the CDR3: TGTGCCAGCAGTGAAATGGGCCGCAGGGCTTTCTTT. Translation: CASSEMGRRAFF.

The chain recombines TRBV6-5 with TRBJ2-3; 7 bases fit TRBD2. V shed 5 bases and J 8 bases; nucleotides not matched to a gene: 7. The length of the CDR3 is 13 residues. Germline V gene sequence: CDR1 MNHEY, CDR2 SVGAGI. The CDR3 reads CASSAGTKFTQYF. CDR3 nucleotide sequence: TGTGCCAGCAGTGCCGGGACTAAGTTTACGCAGTATTTT.